This T cell receptor (beta chain) emerged from a study of cytomegalovirus exposure and HLA in healthy donors. Study details: The early release's HLA-typed donors yielded 65 million to 85 million unique TCRs. Out of 300 to 500 genotyped donors, 81% belonged to the Caucasian-associated ancestry cluster. Findings and limits, study-wide: The sole available immune exposure information was CMV serostatus. A missense DCLRE1C variant was associated with V- and J-gene trimming of TCR beta chains in a later analysis, and an independent cohort replicated the association.

The primer mix had 60 Vbeta and 13 Jbeta primers. Some clones are missing from TCRdb's copy, which holds only in-frame ones; the method was immunoSEQ multiplex PCR. The sample records 75,000 to 95,000 clones, less than 80% being singletons. Only one count was recorded for this clone. The target antigen is unknown. Germline V gene lookup returns CDR1 SEHNR and CDR2 FQNEAQ (reference sequence). V lost 5 bases and J lost 4; bases outside the gene matches: 8. The CDR3 extends over 14 amino acids. The sequenced sample consisted of PBMCs. V is TRBV7-9 and J is TRBJ2-7; 7 positions agree with TRBD1. This sequence originates from a woman between 45 and 65 years old in good health and CMV-seropositive. The CDR3 region is CASSPRDSFYEQYF. The CDR3 DNA is TGTGCCAGCAGCCCCAGGGACAGCTTTTACGAGCAGTACTTC. Full variable domain (outside the CDR3, taken from reference TRBV7-9 and TRBJ2-7): DTGVSQNPRHKITKRGQNVTFRCDPISEHNRLYWYRQTLGQGPEFLTYFQNEAQLEKSRLLSDRFSAERPKGSFSTLEIQRTEQGDSAMYLCASSPRDSFYEQYFGPGTRLTVT.